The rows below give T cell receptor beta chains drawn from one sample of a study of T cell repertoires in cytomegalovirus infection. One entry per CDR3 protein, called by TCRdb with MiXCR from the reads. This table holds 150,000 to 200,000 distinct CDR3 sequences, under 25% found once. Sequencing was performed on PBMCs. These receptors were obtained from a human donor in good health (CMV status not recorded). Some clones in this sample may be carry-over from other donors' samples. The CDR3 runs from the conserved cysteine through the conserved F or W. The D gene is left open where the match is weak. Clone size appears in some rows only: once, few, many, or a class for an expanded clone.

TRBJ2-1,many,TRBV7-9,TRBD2,TGTGCCAGCAGCGCTCGGGACTACCCCAATGAGCAGTTCTTC,CASSARDYPNEQFF
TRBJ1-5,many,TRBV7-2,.,TGTGCCAGCAGCACAAGGGGTGGCAATCAGCCCCAGCATTTT,CASSTRGGNQPQHF
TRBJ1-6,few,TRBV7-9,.,TGTGCCAGCAGCTTAGGAGGGGGGAATTCACCCCTCCACTTT,CASSLGGGNSPLHF
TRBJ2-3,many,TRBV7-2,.,TGTGCCAGCAGCCCAACGGATGACTCAGATACGCAGTATTTT,CASSPTDDSDTQYF
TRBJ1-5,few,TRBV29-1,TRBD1,TGCAGCGTAGTGACAGGGCGGGATCAGCCCCAGCATTTT,CSVVTGRDQPQHF
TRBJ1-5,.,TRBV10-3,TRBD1,TGTGCCATCAGCGCGGGACAGGGGTCTGTTCAGCCCCAGCATTTT,CAISAGQGSVQPQHF
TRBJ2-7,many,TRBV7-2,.,TGTGCCAGCAGCCCATATGCGGGGAACTCCTACGAGCAGTACTTC,CASSPYAGNSYEQYF
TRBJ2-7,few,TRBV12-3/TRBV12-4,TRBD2,TGTGCCAGTTCAGATGGGCTAGCGGTTTCCTACGAGCAGTACTTC,CASSDGLAVSYEQYF
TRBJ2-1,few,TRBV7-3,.,TGTGCCAGCAGCTTAGGTGGGCTCGCGGACTACAATGAGCAGTTCTTC,CASSLGGLADYNEQFF
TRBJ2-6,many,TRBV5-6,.,TGTGCCAGCAGCCCGGAGGGGGCGGACGGGGCCAACGTCCTGACTTTC,CASSPEGADGANVLTF
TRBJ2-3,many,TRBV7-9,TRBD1,TGTGCCAGCAGCCCCCTACCGGGACAGGGGCCCTCAGATACGCAGTATTTT,CASSPLPGQGPSDTQYF
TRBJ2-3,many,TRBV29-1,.,TGCAGCGTTTCCCTTGGGGGAGGTAGCACAGATACGCAGTATTTT,CSVSLGGGSTDTQYF
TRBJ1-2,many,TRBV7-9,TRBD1,TGTGCCAGCAGCGGAGGGACAGAGGATGGCTACACCTTC,CASSGGTEDGYTF
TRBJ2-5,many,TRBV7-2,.,TGTGCCAGCACCCGTTCGGGCGAGGGGGAGACCCAGTACTTC,CASTRSGEGETQYF
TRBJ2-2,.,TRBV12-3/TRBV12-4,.,TGTGCCAGCAGAGAGGGAATTTTAAGCACCGGGGAGCTGTTTTTT,CASREGILSTGELFF
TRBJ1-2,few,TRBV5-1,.,TGCGCCAGCAGCTCGGCAGGGCATGGCTACACCTTC,CASSSAGHGYTF
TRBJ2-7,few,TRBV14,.,TGTGCCAGCAGCCAAGGTGGGGGACCTACCTACGAGCAGTACTTC,CASSQGGGPTYEQYF
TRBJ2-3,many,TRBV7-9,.,TGTGCCAGCAGCGTCGACAGGTCCAGCACAGATACGCAGTATTTT,CASSVDRSSTDTQYF
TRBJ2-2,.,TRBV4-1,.,TGCGCCAGCAGCCAAGATCGAGGGGGTACGAACACCGGGGAGCTGTTTTTT,CASSQDRGGTNTGELFF
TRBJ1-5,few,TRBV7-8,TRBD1,TGTGCCAGCAGCCTCGGACAGGGGAGGGCGTTTCAGCATTTT,CASSLGQGRAFQHF
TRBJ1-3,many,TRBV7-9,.,TGTGCCAGCAGCCCATCGGACACCATATATTTT,CASSPSDTIYF
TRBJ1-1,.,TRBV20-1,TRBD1,TGCAGTGCTAGAGGGCTGCAGGGGGCGCGGGGAGGCACTGAAGCTTTCTTT,CSARGLQGARGGTEAFF
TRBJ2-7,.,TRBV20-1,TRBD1,TGCAGTGCTAGTAGTGTGACAGGGGTAACCTACGAGCAGTACTTC,CSASSVTGVTYEQYF
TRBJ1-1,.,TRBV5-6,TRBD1,TGTGCCAGCAGCCGCCCAGGGGGCTTTGGGAGGACTGAAGCTTTCTTT,CASSRPGGFGRTEAFF
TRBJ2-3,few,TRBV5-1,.,TGCGCCAGCAGCAATGGCGTACTAGTGGCAAGGGCAGATACGCAGTATTTT,CASSNGVLVARADTQYF
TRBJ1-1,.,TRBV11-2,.,TGTGCCAGCAACCGCTTTGAGACGGGGGACACTGAAGCTTTCTTT,CASNRFETGDTEAFF
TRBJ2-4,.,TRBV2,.,TGTGCCAGCGGTGCAGGGGTTCAAGGAAACATTCAGTACTTC,CASGAGVQGNIQYF
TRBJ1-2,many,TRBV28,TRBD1,TGTGCCAGCAGTTTTCCGGGACAGGGACTGGCTGGCTACACCTTC,CASSFPGQGLAGYTF
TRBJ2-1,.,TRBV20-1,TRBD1,TGCAGTGCTCGTGGACAGGGCTACAATGAGCAGTTCTTC,CSARGQGYNEQFF
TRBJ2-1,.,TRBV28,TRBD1,TGTGCCAGCAGTTTAAGGGGGCGGCAGTTCTTC,CASSLRGRQFF
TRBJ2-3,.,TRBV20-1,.,TGCAGTGCTAATCGGGGGAGTAGAACAGATACGCAGTATTTT,CSANRGSRTDTQYF
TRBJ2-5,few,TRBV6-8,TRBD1,TGTGCCAGCAGTACTCACCCAGGGACAGACCGTCCCTTGGGGACCCAGTACTTC,CASSTHPGTDRPLGTQYF
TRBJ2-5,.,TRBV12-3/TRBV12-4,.,TGTGCCAGCAGTTTATGGGACAATGTAGAGACCCAGTACTTC,CASSLWDNVETQYF
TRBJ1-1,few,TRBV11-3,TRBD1,TGTGCCAGCAGCTACCGACAGGGTTGGGGATTGAACACTGAAGCTTTCTTT,CASSYRQGWGLNTEAFF
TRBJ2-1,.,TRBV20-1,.,TGCAGTGCTAGATCTCCCCGGGGGAGCTCCTACAATGAGCGGTTCTTC,CSARSPRGSSYNERFF
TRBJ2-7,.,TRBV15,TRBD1,TGTGCCACCAGCATCCGGACAGGTAACTACGAGCAGTACTTC,CATSIRTGNYEQYF
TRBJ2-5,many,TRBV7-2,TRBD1,TGTGCCAGCAGCGGCAGGGGGCCGCCTCAAGAGACCCAGTACTTC,CASSGRGPPQETQYF
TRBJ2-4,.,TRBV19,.,TGTGCCAGTAGTCCCGCGGCCGCCCGGAACATTCAGTACTTC,CASSPAAARNIQYF
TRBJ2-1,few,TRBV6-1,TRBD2,TGTGCCAGCAAATATTCTAGCGGGAGAGACGACTTTTTGAGGAATGAGCAGTTCTTC,CASKYSSGRDDFLRNEQFF
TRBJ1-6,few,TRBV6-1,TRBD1,TGTGCCAGCAGCGAAGACAGGGGTGTGGCGAGCGCACCCCTCCACTTT,CASSEDRGVASAPLHF
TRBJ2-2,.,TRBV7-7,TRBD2,TGTGCTAGCAGCACCCTGGAGACTAGCGGCAGGGGGGCCGGGGAGCTGTTTTTT,CASSTLETSGRGAGELFF
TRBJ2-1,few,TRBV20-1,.,TGCAGTGCCCTACGGCCGCCGGGGGTCGATGAGCAGTTCTTC,CSALRPPGVDEQFF
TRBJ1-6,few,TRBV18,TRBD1,TGTGCCAGCTCAAGCCGGACAGGGGGAAGTTCACCCCTCCACTTT,CASSSRTGGSSPLHF
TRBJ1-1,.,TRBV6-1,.,TGTGCCAGCACCGGGCAAACGAACACTGAAGCTTTCTTT,CASTGQTNTEAFF
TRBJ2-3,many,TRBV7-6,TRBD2,TGTGCCAGCAGCCGAATGACTAGCGGTCCCACAGATACGCAGTATTTT,CASSRMTSGPTDTQYF
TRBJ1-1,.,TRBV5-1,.,TGCGCCAGCAGCTTCGGGCCGAAGACTGAAGCTTTCTTT,CASSFGPKTEAFF
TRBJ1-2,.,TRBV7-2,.,TGTGCCAGCAGCCTAACACGGGTGGCCGGCTACACCTTC,CASSLTRVAGYTF
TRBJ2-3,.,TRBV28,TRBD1,TGTGCCAGAACCCCGGGACAGGGAGGGCAAGATACGCAGTATTTT,CARTPGQGGQDTQYF
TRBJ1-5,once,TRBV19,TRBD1,TGTGCCAGTAGTCCGGAAGGACAGGGTCGAAGGGATCAGCCCCAGCATTTT,CASSPEGQGRRDQPQHF
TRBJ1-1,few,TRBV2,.,TGTGCCAGCAGTGTGGTTGAAGCTTTCTTT,CASSVVEAFF
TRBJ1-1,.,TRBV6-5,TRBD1,TGTGCCAGCAGTTCGGGACAGGGACGGGGCATGAACACTGAAGCTTTCTTT,CASSSGQGRGMNTEAFF
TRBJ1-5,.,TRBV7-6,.,TGTGCCAGCAGCTTCGGAGCTAGCAATCAGCCCCAGCATTTT,CASSFGASNQPQHF